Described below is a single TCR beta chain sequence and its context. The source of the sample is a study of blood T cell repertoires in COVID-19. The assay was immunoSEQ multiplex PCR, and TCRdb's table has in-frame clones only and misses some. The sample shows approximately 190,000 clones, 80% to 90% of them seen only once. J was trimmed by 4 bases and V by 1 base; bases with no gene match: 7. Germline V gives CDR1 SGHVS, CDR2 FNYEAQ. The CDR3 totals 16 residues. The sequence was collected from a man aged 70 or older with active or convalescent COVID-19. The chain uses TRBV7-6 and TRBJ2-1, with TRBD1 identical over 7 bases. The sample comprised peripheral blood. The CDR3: CASSLVQGGSYNEQFF. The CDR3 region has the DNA TGTGCCAGCAGCTTAGTGCAAGGGGGCTCGTACAATGAGCAGTTCTTC.